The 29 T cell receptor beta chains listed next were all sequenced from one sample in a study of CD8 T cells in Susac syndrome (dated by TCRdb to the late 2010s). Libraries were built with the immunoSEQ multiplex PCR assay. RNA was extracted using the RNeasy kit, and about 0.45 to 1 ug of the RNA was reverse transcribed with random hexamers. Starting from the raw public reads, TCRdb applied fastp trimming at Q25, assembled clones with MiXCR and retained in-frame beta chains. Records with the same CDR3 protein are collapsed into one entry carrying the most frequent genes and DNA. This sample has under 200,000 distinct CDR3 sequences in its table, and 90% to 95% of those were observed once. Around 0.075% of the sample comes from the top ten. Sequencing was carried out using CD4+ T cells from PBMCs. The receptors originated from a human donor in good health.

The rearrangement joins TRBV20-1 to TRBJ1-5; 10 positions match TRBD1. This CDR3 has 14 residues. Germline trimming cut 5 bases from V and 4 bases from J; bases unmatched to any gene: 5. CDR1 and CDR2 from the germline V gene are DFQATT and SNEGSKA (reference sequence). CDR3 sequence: CSAYRDRGNQPQHF. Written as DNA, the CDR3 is TGCAGTGCTTACCGGGACAGGGGTAATCAGCCCCAGCATTTT.

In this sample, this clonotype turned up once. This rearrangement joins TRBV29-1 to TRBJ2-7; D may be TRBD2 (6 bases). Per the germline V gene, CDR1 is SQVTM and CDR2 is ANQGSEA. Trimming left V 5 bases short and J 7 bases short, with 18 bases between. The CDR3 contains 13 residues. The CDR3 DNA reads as TGCAGCGTTAACAATGGGGCGGGGATGGAGCAGTACTTC. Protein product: CSVNNGAGMEQYF.

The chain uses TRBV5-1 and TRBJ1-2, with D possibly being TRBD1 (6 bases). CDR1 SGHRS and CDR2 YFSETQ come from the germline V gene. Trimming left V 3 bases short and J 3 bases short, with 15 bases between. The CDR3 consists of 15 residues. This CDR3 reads CASSYGQIGDYGYTF. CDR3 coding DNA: TGCGCCAGCAGCTATGGACAGATAGGGGACTATGGCTACACCTTC.

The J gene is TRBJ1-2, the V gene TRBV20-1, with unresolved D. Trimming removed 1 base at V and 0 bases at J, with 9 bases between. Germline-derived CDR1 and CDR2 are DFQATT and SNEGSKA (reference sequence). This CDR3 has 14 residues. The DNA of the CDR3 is TGCAGTGCTAGAGGGTTGGCAGCTAACTATGGCTACACCTTC. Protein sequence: CSARGLAANYGYTF.

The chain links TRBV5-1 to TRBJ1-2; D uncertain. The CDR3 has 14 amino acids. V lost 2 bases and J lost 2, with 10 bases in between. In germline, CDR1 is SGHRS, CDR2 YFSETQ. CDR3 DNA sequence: TGCGCCAGCAGCTTAGCGCAGATCAACTATGGCTACACCTTC. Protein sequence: CASSLAQINYGYTF.

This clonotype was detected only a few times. The CDR3 spells CSGGGSAYEQYF. DNA for the CDR3: TGCAGTGGAGGGGGGAGTGCTTACGAGCAGTACTTC. J is TRBJ2-7 and V is TRBV20-1; D may match TRBD1 or TRBD2 (6 bases each). This CDR3 has 12 amino acids. The germline CDR1 and CDR2 sequences are DFQATT and SNEGSKA (reference sequence). V shed 7 bases and J shed 4 bases, with 14 bases lying between them.

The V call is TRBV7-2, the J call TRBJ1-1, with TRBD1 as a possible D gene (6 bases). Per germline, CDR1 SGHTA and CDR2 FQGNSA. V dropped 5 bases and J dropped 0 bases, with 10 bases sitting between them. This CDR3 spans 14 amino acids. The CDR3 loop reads CASSTQGVNTEAFF. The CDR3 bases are TGTGCCAGCAGCACACAGGGTGTGAACACTGAAGCTTTCTTT.

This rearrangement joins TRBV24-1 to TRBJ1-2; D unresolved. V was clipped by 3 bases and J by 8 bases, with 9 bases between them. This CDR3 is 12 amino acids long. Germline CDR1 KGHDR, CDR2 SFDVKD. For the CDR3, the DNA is TGTGCCACCAGTGATCGGGGTCGCGGCTACACCTTC. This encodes CATSDRGRGYTF.

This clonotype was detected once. The CDR3 coding sequence is TGTGCCAGCAGCAGGACACTACAAGAGACCCAGTACTTC. Translating it yields CASSRTLQETQYF. This chain connects TRBV7-2 to TRBJ2-5, with D possibly being TRBD1 (5 bases). Trimming took off 5 bases at V and 2 bases at J, with 9 bases between the two ends. The CDR3 has 13 residues. Germline CDR1 reads SGHTA; CDR2 reads FQGNSA.

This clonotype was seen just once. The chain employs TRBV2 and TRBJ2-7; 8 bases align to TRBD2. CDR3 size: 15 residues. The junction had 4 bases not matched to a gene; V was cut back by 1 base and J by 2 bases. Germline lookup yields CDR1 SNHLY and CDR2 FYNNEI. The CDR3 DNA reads TGTGCCAGCAGTGAAGACCCCGGGAGGGCCTACGAGCAGTACTTC. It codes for CASSEDPGRAYEQYF. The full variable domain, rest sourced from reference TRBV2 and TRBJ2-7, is EPEVTQTPSHQVTQMGQEVILRCVPISNHLYFYWYRQILGQKVEFLVSFYNNEISEKSEIFDDQFSVERPDGSNFTLKIRSTKLEDSAMYFCASSEDPGRAYEQYFGPGTRLTVT.

The CDR3 region has the DNA TGTGCCTCACAGAGGAGGGCGGCTCTAGGCACCGGGGAGCTGTTTTTT. This encodes CASQRRAALGTGELFF. The chain combines TRBV19 with TRBJ2-2; weak D call: TRBD2 (6 bases). Deletions cut 11 bases from V and 4 bases from J, with 23 bases between. CDR1 is LNHDA, CDR2 SQIVND, per germline (reference sequence). The CDR3 has 16 amino acids.

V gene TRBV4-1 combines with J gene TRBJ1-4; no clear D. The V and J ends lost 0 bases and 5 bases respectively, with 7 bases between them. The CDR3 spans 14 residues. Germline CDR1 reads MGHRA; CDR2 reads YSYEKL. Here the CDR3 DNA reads TGCGCCAGCAGCCAAGATTTGGCCAATGAAAAACTGTTTTTT. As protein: CASSQDLANEKLFF.

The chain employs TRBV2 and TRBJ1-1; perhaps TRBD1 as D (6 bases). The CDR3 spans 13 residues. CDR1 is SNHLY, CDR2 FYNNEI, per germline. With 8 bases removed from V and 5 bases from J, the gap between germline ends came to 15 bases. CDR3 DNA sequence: TGTGCCAGCCAACAACAGGGTGGGACTGAAGCTTTCTTT. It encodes CASQQQGGTEAFF.

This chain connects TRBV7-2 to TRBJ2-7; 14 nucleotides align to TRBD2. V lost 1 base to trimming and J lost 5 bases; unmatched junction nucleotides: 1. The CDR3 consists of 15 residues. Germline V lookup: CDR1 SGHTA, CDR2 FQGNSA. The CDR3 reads CASSLGLAGGHEQYF. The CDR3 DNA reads TGTGCCAGCAGCTTAGGACTAGCGGGGGGGCACGAGCAGTACTTC.

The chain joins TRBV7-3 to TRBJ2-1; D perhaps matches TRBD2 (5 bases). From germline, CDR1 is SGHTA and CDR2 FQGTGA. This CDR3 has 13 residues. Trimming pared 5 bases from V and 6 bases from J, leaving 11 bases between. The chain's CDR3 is CASSLNRGNEQFF. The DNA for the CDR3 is TGTGCCAGCAGCCTTAATCGGGGCAATGAGCAGTTCTTC.

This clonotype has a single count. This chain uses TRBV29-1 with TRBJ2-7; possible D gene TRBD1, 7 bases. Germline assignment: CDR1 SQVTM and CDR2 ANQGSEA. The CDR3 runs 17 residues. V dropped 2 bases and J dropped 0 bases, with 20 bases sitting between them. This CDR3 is CSVEIGGTAPSSYEQYF. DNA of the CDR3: TGCAGCGTTGAAATAGGAGGGACAGCGCCGAGCTCCTACGAGCAGTACTTC.

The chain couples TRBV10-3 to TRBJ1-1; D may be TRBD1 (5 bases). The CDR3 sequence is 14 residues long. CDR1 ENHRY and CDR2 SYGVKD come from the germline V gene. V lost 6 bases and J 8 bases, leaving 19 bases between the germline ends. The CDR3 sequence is CAIRPLAGGGEAFF. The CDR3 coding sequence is TGTGCCATCAGACCCCTCGCCGGGGGAGGCGAAGCTTTCTTT.

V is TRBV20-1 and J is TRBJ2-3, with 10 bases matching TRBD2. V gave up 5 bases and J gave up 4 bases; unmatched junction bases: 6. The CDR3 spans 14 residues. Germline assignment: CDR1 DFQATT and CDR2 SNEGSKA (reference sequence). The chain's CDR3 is CSAPLAGEADTQYF. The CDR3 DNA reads TGCAGTGCTCCGCTAGCGGGAGAGGCAGATACGCAGTATTTT.

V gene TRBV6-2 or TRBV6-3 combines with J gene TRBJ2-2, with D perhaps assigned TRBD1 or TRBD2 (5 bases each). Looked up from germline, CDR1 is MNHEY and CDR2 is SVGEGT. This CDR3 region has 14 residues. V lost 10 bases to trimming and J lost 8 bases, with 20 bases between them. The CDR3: CATSFSGLDGELFF. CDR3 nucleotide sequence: TGTGCCACCTCCTTTTCGGGGCTTGATGGGGAGCTGTTTTTT.

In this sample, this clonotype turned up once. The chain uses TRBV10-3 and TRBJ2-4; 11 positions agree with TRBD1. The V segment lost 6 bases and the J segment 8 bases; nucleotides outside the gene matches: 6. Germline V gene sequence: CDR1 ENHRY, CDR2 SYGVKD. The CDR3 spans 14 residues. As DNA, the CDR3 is TGTGCCATCAGGCCGGGACAGGGGGGAGACATTCAGTACTTC. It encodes CAIRPGQGGDIQYF.

The CDR3 coding sequence is TGTGCCAGCAGCTTAGCCTCGCCTAGCAGGGAGACCCAGTACTTC. Protein sequence: CASSLASPSRETQYF. V gene TRBV7-8 combines with J gene TRBJ2-5; a weak D match, TRBD2 (5 bases). CDR3 length: 15 residues. V was pared by 0 bases and J by 5 bases, with 13 bases between. Germline loops: CDR1 SGHVS, CDR2 FQNEAQ.

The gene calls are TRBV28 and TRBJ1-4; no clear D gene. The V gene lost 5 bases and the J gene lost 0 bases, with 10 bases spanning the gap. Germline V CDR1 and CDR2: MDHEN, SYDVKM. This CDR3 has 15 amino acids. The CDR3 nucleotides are TGTGCCAGCAGTCTGACCGGGGCAACTAATGAAAAACTGTTTTTT. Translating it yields CASSLTGATNEKLFF.

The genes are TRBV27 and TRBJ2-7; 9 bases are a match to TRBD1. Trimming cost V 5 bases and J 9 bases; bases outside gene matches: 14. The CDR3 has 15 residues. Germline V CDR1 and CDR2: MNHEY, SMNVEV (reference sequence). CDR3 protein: CASSKQGARGIGQYF. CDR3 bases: TGTGCCAGCAGTAAACAGGGGGCTCGGGGGATAGGGCAGTACTTC.

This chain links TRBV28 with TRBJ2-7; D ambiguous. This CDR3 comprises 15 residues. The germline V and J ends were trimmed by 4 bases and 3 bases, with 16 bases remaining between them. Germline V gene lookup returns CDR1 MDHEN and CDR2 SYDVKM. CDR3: CASSSPRQVRYEQYF. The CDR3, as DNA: TGTGCCAGCAGTTCCCCGCGACAAGTGCGCTACGAGCAGTACTTC. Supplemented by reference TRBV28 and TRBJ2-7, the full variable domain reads DVKVTQSSRYLVKRTGEKVFLECVQDMDHENMFWYRQDPGLGLRLIYFSYDVKMKEKGDIPEGYSVSREKKERFSLILESASTNQTSMYLCASSSPRQVRYEQYFGPGTRLTVT.

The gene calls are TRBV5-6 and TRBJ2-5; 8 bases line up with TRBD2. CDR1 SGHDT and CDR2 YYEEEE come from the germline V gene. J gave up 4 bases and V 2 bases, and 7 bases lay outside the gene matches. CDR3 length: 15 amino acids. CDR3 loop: CASSFGAGGPETQYF. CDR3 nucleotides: TGTGCCAGCAGCTTTGGGGCGGGGGGACCAGAGACCCAGTACTTC.

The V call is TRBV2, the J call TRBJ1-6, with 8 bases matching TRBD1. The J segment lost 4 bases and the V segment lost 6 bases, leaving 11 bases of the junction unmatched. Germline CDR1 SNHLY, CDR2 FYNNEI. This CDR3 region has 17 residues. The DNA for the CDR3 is TGTGCCAGCAGCCCCACCGGGACAGGTGATTATAATTCACCCCTCCACTTT. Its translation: CASSPTGTGDYNSPLHF.

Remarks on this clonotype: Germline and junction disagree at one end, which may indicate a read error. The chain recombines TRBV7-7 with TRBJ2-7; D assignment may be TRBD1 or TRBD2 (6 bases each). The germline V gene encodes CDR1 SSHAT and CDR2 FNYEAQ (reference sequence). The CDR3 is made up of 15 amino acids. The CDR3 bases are TGTGCTAGCAGCTCAACCCGGGGGCGAACCTACGAGCAGTACTTC. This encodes CASSSTRGRTYEQYF.

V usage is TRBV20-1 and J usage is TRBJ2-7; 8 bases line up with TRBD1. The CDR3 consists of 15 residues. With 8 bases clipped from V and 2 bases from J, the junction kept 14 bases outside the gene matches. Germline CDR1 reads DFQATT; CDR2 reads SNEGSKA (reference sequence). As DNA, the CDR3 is TGCAGTTCGCCCCCAGGGGGCGGTAGGACCTACGAGCAGTACTTC. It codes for CSSPPGGGRTYEQYF.

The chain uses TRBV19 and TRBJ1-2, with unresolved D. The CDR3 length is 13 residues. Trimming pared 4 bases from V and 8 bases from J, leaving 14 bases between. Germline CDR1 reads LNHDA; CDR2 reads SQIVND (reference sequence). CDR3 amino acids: CASSTFDPAGYTF. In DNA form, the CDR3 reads TGTGCCAGTAGTACTTTCGACCCTGCGGGCTACACCTTC.